A selection of T cell receptor beta chains follows, all from one sample in a study of T cell responses to AZD1222 COVID-19 vaccine. Measured with immunoSEQ multiplex PCR; TCRdb has only the in-frame clones, and not every one. The table has about 180,000 clones, around 90% seen once. This material consisted of peripheral blood, taken 28 days after the second AZD1222 dose. These receptors were collected from an adult who received the AZD1222 COVID-19 vaccine. Both conserved end residues are part of each CDR3. Each record gives: V gene, J gene, D gene, CDR3 DNA, CDR3 protein. The D gene is left open where the match is weak.

v_gene: TRBV28
j_gene: TRBJ2-5
d_gene: TRBD1
CDR3nt: TGTGCCAGCAGTCTCGGGACAGGGGGGTTTTTCCAGACCCCAGCGACCCAGTACTTC
CDR3aa: CASSLGTGGFFQTPATQYF

v_gene: TRBV27
j_gene: TRBJ2-7
d_gene: .
CDR3nt: TGTGCCAGCAGTTTAGCAGGTGTTTCCTACGAGCAGTACTTC
CDR3aa: CASSLAGVSYEQYF

v_gene: TRBV4-3
j_gene: TRBJ2-3
d_gene: .
CDR3nt: TGCGCCAGCAGCCAGGGGTTTTCTAGCACAGATACGCAGTATTTT
CDR3aa: CASSQGFSSTDTQYF

v_gene: TRBV13
j_gene: TRBJ1-2
d_gene: .
CDR3nt: TGTGCCAGCAGCTTCGGACGGGGTGGCTACACCTTC
CDR3aa: CASSFGRGGYTF

v_gene: TRBV6-2/TRBV6-3
j_gene: TRBJ2-7
d_gene: TRBD1
CDR3nt: TGTGCCAGCAGTGCCGACAGGGGACCCGTTCCCTACGAGCAGTACTTC
CDR3aa: CASSADRGPVPYEQYF

v_gene: TRBV13
j_gene: TRBJ2-2
d_gene: .
CDR3nt: TGTGCCAGCAGCTTAGCTGAGGGGGGCTCCGGGGAGCTGTTTTTT
CDR3aa: CASSLAEGGSGELFF

v_gene: TRBV6-6
j_gene: TRBJ1-2
d_gene: .
CDR3nt: TGTGCCAGCACCGACTCCCGTCTGGGGCCTAACTATGGCTACACCTTC
CDR3aa: CASTDSRLGPNYGYTF

v_gene: TRBV2
j_gene: TRBJ1-1
d_gene: .
CDR3nt: TGTGCCAGCATCCGGGGCCAGAACACTGAAGCTTTCTTT
CDR3aa: CASIRGQNTEAFF

v_gene: TRBV28
j_gene: TRBJ1-2
d_gene: .
CDR3nt: TGTGCCAGCAGTCTAGGGCCCATCTATGGCTACACCTTC
CDR3aa: CASSLGPIYGYTF

v_gene: TRBV5-1
j_gene: TRBJ2-3
d_gene: TRBD2
CDR3nt: TGCGCCAGCAGCTTGGGCCTAGCGGGAGCCCCGGGCACAGATACGCAGTATTTT
CDR3aa: CASSLGLAGAPGTDTQYF